This T cell receptor beta chain was recorded in a study of blood T cell repertoires in COVID-19. Background on the study: COVID-19 samples from acute and convalescent phases originated in the United States, Italy and Spain. T cells, B-cell-depleted T cells, or PBMCs provided the cDNA or gDNA that served as material.

In Seattle, patients joined the study during active infection and were tracked longitudinally. CDR3 length: 15 residues. After removal of 0 bases from V and 8 bases from J, the junction contained 4 bases not matched to a gene. Germline V lookup: CDR1 MNHEY, CDR2 SVGAGI. Authors' data handling: Nucleated cell number was recorded as an estimate derived from reference gene primer amplification. Measured with immunoSEQ multiplex PCR; TCRdb has only the in-frame clones, and not every one. For V, J and clone size, that table is used; D and trimming come from the DNA. The sample gives under 400,000 clones, 88% of which show up once; 1.5% to 2% is in the top ten.

This receptor was obtained from a woman between 25 and 40 years old with COVID-19, enrolled during active disease. The chain recombines TRBV6-5 with TRBJ1-3, with 10 bases identical to TRBD1. The sample comprised peripheral blood. CDR3 sequence (DNA): TGTGCCAGCAGTTACTCCGGGACAGGGGATCACACCATATATTTT. Its translation: CASSYSGTGDHTIYF.